These 10 T cell receptor beta chains were sequenced from one sample in a study of T cells in Graves' hyperthyroidism and ophthalmopathy. RNA transcripts yielded amplified TCR beta CDR3 regions. Primed by the HTBI set, a first-round RT-PCR was run on the TCR CDR3. TCRdb used MiXCR to reprocess the multiplex PCR reads, holding one entry per CDR3 protein. This table holds 350,000 to 400,000 distinct CDR3 sequences, 14% to 15% found once. The sequencing input was blood. These receptors were taken from a woman younger than 45 with Graves' hyperthyroidism.

This chain joins TRBV27 and TRBJ2-7, with D possibly being TRBD2 (7 bases). The germline CDR1 and CDR2 sequences are MNHEY and SMNVEV (reference sequence). This CDR3 has 14 amino acids. The V end lost 7 bases, the J end lost 3 bases, and 16 bases lay between the germline ends. The CDR3 DNA follows: TGTGCCAGCAATCGCGGGGGCAGAGTCTACGAGCAGTACTTC. Translated: CASNRGGRVYEQYF.

This clonotype was counted a few times. V is TRBV12-3 or TRBV12-4 and J is TRBJ1-2; 7 positions agree with TRBD1. This CDR3 has 14 amino acids. V shed 3 bases, J shed 4 bases, and the junction held 5 bases outside the gene matches. CDR3 DNA: TGTGCCAGCAGTTTCAGGGGGATGGTCTATGGCTACACCTTC. It translates to CASSFRGMVYGYTF.

In this sample, this clonotype turned up a few times. The chain links TRBV7-8 to TRBJ2-1; 8 bases are a match to TRBD1. The V segment lost 7 bases and the J segment 8 bases; nucleotides outside the gene matches: 13. In germline, CDR1 is SGHVS, CDR2 FQNEAQ. This CDR3 spans 15 amino acids. The DNA for the CDR3 is TGTGCCAGCAAAACTCGACAGGGGCGCAGGGATGAGCAGTTCTTC. Protein product: CASKTRQGRRDEQFF.

A few counts support this clonotype. The CDR3 loop reads CSVERTDRYYEQYF. The CDR3 nucleotides read TGCAGCGTAGAAAGGACAGACAGATACTACGAGCAGTACTTC. This sequence joins TRBV29-1 and TRBJ2-7; D is perhaps TRBD1 (6 bases). The CDR3 is 14 amino acids. Germline CDR1 and CDR2: SQVTM and ANQGSEA. V gave up 6 bases and J gave up 3 bases, with 18 bases separating them.

To note about this clonotype: At one boundary the junction diverges from the germline segment, which might be a read error. The chain combines TRBV28 with TRBJ2-3, with TRBD2 as a possible D gene (7 bases). This CDR3 has 12 residues. Germline CDR1 MDHEN, CDR2 SYDVKM. The CDR3 DNA follows: TGTGCCAGCAGTTCACAGGGAGGGGGGCAGTTTTTT. This sequence encodes CASSSQGGGQFF.

This clonotype was detected many times. The gene calls are TRBV11-2 and TRBJ1-2; the D is unclear. The V end was cut by 1 base, the J end by 8 bases, with 8 bases between. Germline V lookup: CDR1 SGHAT, CDR2 FQNNGV. The CDR3 is made up of 12 amino acids. The CDR3 nucleotides are TGTGCCAGCAGCTTAGTTCTGGGGGGCTACACCTTC. Translation: CASSLVLGGYTF.

This clonotype has a handful of counts. The CDR3 reads CASSTTDAGTGELFF. Here the CDR3 DNA reads TGTGCCAGCAGTACAACGGACGCGGGGACCGGGGAGCTGTTTTTT. This chain connects TRBV2 to TRBJ2-2; tentative D call: TRBD2 (6 bases). V was cut by 5 bases and J by 5 bases, with 15 bases left in between. Germline lookup yields CDR1 SNHLY and CDR2 FYNNEI. The CDR3 is 15 amino acids.

This clonotype was detected ten times or more. The chain joins TRBV30 to TRBJ2-7, with D maybe TRBD2 (6 bases). This CDR3 spans 13 amino acids. The germline V and J ends were trimmed by 2 bases and 4 bases, with 12 bases remaining between them. The germline V gene encodes CDR1 GTSNPN and CDR2 SVGIG (reference sequence). The CDR3 spells CAWSPGLRYEQYF. CDR3 coding DNA: TGTGCCTGGAGTCCGGGACTTCGGTACGAGCAGTACTTC.

This clonotype was observed many times. V and J are TRBV27 and TRBJ2-7; perhaps TRBD1 as D (6 bases). Per germline, CDR1 MNHEY and CDR2 SMNVEV (reference sequence). This CDR3 contains 13 residues. V lost 4 bases and J 2 bases, leaving 9 bases between the germline ends. CDR3 residues: CASSYGQPYEQYF. The CDR3 DNA reads TGTGCCAGCAGTTATGGACAGCCCTACGAGCAGTACTTC.

This chain links TRBV5-1 with TRBJ2-7; 10 nucleotides line up with TRBD2. J lost 3 bases, V lost 4 bases, and 7 bases had no gene match. Germline CDR1 and CDR2: SGHRS and YFSETQ. CDR3 size: 15 residues. CDR3 amino acids: CASSHPGLAIYEQYF. As DNA, the CDR3 is TGCGCCAGCAGCCACCCGGGACTAGCGATCTACGAGCAGTACTTC.